The 20 T cell receptor beta chains below all came from one sample that was sequenced in a study of cytomegalovirus exposure and HLA in healthy donors. 13 Jbeta primers and 60 Vbeta primers were used for the PCR. The table came from immunoSEQ multiplex PCR; TCRdb's copy has only in-frame clones and leaves some out. Among around 130,000 clones listed, 70% were seen once. Sequencing input: PBMCs. The receptors were gathered from a woman in her thirties in good health and CMV-seronegative.

CDR3 nucleotide sequence: TGTGCCAGCAGCTTATTGGGGGCAACGAACACCGGGGAGCTGTTTTTT. This encodes CASSLLGATNTGELFF. The V and J genes are TRBV7-3 and TRBJ2-2, with D possibly matching TRBD1 (6 bases). V lost 2 bases and J lost 0, with 10 bases in between. This CDR3 contains 16 residues. CDR1 is SGHTA, CDR2 FQGTGA, per germline.

This chain joins TRBV11-2 and TRBJ2-1, with TRBD2 identical over 7 bases. With 5 bases clipped from V and 0 bases from J, the junction kept 13 bases outside the gene matches. This CDR3 is 18 amino acids long. Germline V gene sequence: CDR1 SGHAT, CDR2 FQNNGV. The CDR3 sequence is CASSPIGASGHSYNEQFF. The CDR3, as DNA: TGTGCCAGCAGCCCTATCGGTGCTAGCGGCCACTCCTACAATGAGCAGTTCTTC.

V gene TRBV9 combines with J gene TRBJ2-3, with D tentatively TRBD2 (5 bases). Trimming removed 4 bases from V and 2 bases from J, with 11 bases in between. The CDR3 runs to 14 residues. Germline lookup yields CDR1 SGDLS and CDR2 YYNGEE. The CDR3 region is CASSPRGTTDTQYF. CDR3 coding DNA: TGTGCCAGCAGCCCCCGGGGTACCACAGATACGCAGTATTTT. The full variable domain, with the rest looked up from reference TRBV9 and TRBJ2-3, is DSGVTQTPKHLITATGQRVTLRCSPRSGDLSVYWYQQSLDQGLQFLIQYYNGEERAKGNILERFSAQQFPDLHSELNLSSLELGDSALYFCASSPRGTTDTQYFGPGTRLTVL.

The chain carries TRBV4-2 and TRBJ1-3, with a possible D match to TRBD1 (5 bases). The CDR3 contains 14 residues. CDR1 is LGHNA, CDR2 YNFKEQ, per germline. The V and J ends lost 4 bases and 1 base respectively, with 8 bases between them. Here the CDR3 reads CASSRGESGNTIYF. The CDR3 bases are TGTGCCAGCAGCCGGGGGGAATCTGGAAACACCATATATTTT.

The chain uses TRBV21-1 and TRBJ2-3; the D call in the table, TRBD2, was not verified against the DNA. TRBV21-1 is labeled a pseudogene. This CDR3 has 18 amino acids. In DNA form, the CDR3 reads TGTGCCAGCAGCAAAGAGGTGGTAGCGGGAGAGAAGACAGATACGCAGTATTTT. Its translation is CASSKEVVAGEKTDTQYF.

This clone was seen more than once but under ten times. J is TRBJ2-1 and V is TRBV2; TRBD1 might be the D (6 bases). CDR1 SNHLY and CDR2 FYNNEI come from the germline V gene. This CDR3 is 14 amino acids long. The V gene lost 2 bases and the J gene lost 12 bases, with 17 bases spanning the gap. The DNA of the CDR3 is TGTGCCAGCAGTGAATCGGGGACCGTCAGGGGGCAGTTCTTC. Residues: CASSESGTVRGQFF.

This clone came up a few times. The rearrangement joins TRBV7-9 to TRBJ2-2, with D tentatively TRBD1 (5 bases). Trimming took off 1 base at V and 5 bases at J, with 11 bases between the two ends. The CDR3 totals 15 residues. Germline lookup yields CDR1 SEHNR and CDR2 FQNEAQ (reference sequence). CDR3 bases: TGTGCCAGCAGCTTAGAGACAGCCACTACCGGGGAGCTGTTTTTT. Residues: CASSLETATTGELFF. Combining the CDR3 with reference TRBV7-9 and TRBJ2-2 gives the whole variable domain DTGVSQNPRHKITKRGQNVTFRCDPISEHNRLYWYRQTLGQGPEFLTYFQNEAQLEKSRLLSDRFSAERPKGSFSTLEIQRTEQGDSAMYLCASSLETATTGELFFGEGSRLTVL.

This clone was found a few times. The genes are TRBV11-2 and TRBJ2-1; TRBD2 agrees at 14 bases. CDR3 length: 17 residues. The V and J ends lost 3 bases and 4 bases, in that order; junction bases with no gene match: 5. The germline V gene encodes CDR1 SGHAT and CDR2 FQNNGV. The CDR3 coding sequence is TGTGCCAGCAGCTTGGGACTAGCGGGAGATTCTTACAATGAGCAGTTCTTC. Amino acid sequence: CASSLGLAGDSYNEQFF.

The chain combines TRBV4-1 with TRBJ1-1, with 12 bases fitting TRBD1. This CDR3 region has 16 residues. Germline V gene data show CDR1 as MGHRA and CDR2 as YSYEKL. V was pared by 3 bases and J by 4 bases, with 6 bases of the junction left unmatched. For the CDR3, the DNA is TGCGCCAGCAGCCACCGGGACAGGGGGCCGGGCACTGAAGCTTTCTTT. The encoded protein is CASSHRDRGPGTEAFF.

The genes are TRBV9 and TRBJ2-7; 10 nucleotides line up with TRBD2. The CDR3 spans 15 residues. Germline-derived CDR1 and CDR2 are SGDLS and YYNGEE. Trimming at V came to 4 bases and at J to 0 bases, leaving 4 bases not matched to a gene. In DNA, the CDR3 is TGTGCCAGCAGCCCAGGGACTAGCGTCTCCTACGAGCAGTACTTC. Translation gives CASSPGTSVSYEQYF. The complete variable domain, with remaining parts taken from reference TRBV9 and TRBJ2-7, reads DSGVTQTPKHLITATGQRVTLRCSPRSGDLSVYWYQQSLDQGLQFLIQYYNGEERAKGNILERFSAQQFPDLHSELNLSSLELGDSALYFCASSPGTSVSYEQYFGPGTRLTVT.

V usage is TRBV30 and J usage is TRBJ1-2; D is uncertain. CDR1 and CDR2 from the germline V gene are GTSNPN and SVGIG (reference sequence). The length of the CDR3 is 15 residues. V lost 0 bases and J 1 base, leaving 12 bases between the germline ends. The CDR3 loop reads CAWSVTVGNNYGYTF. CDR3 nucleotide sequence: TGTGCCTGGAGTGTTACTGTCGGTAATAACTATGGCTACACCTTC.

The chain links TRBV7-9 to TRBJ1-2, with 7 bases aligning to TRBD1. The V gene end was trimmed by 5 bases and the J gene end by 5 bases; junction bases not matched to a gene: 8. The CDR3 extends over 14 amino acids. In germline, CDR1 is SEHNR, CDR2 FQNEAQ (reference sequence). CDR3 loop: CASSRGQGEYGYTF. CDR3 DNA sequence: TGTGCCAGCAGCAGGGGCCAGGGGGAGTATGGCTACACCTTC.

The rearrangement links TRBV7-9 to TRBJ2-5; possible D gene TRBD2, 7 bases. Trimming removed 3 bases at V and 1 base at J, with 12 bases between. This CDR3 has 15 residues. Germline CDR1 is SEHNR and CDR2 is FQNEAQ (reference sequence). CDR3 nucleotides: TGTGCCAGCAGCTTCTGGGGGGGCGGCCAAGAGACCCAGTACTTC. Its translation: CASSFWGGGQETQYF.

The V and J genes are TRBV9 and TRBJ1-1; 9 nucleotides match TRBD1. Losses at the gene ends were 6 bases for V and 3 bases for J; bases not matched to a gene: 9. The germline V gene has CDR1 SGDLS and CDR2 YYNGEE. The CDR3 is 15 residues long. This chain's CDR3 is CASTPSTGGDTEAFF. The DNA of the CDR3 is TGTGCCAGCACCCCCTCGACAGGGGGGGACACTGAAGCTTTCTTT.

This clone has just one count. This chain joins TRBV10-2 and TRBJ2-4; 15 bases line up with TRBD2. Germline V gene data show CDR1 as WSHSY and CDR2 as SAAADI. The CDR3 is 17 amino acids. V gave up 2 bases and J gave up 6 bases; unmatched junction bases: 5. The CDR3 DNA is TGCGCCAGCAGTGAGCGGGGACTAGCGGGAGGAGGAAACATTCAGTACTTC. It yields the protein CASSERGLAGGGNIQYF.

This clone was recorded once. The V call is TRBV18, the J call TRBJ2-3, with 9 bases matching TRBD2. The CDR3 is 16 residues long. V lost 2 bases, J lost 4 bases, and 7 bases stayed unmatched. CDR1 is KGHSH, CDR2 LQKENI, per germline. The CDR3 DNA follows: TGTGCCAGCTCACCAGAGACTAGCGGTTTTGCAGATACGCAGTATTTT. Its translation: CASSPETSGFADTQYF.

V is TRBV9 and J is TRBJ1-1; TRBD1 is a possible D gene (5 bases). In germline, CDR1 is SGDLS, CDR2 YYNGEE. The CDR3 totals 13 residues. Trimming removed 4 bases from V and 2 bases from J, with 9 bases in between. The CDR3 region is CASSRTGNTEAFF. In DNA, the CDR3 is TGTGCCAGCAGCCGTACAGGAAACACTGAAGCTTTCTTT.

V is TRBV6-5 and J is TRBJ2-7, with D tentatively TRBD1 (5 bases). Deletions cut 6 bases from V and 1 base from J, with 13 bases between. Germline CDR1 reads MNHEY; CDR2 reads SVGAGI. This CDR3 is built from 14 residues. The CDR3 protein is CASSPTASSYEQYV. In DNA form, the CDR3 reads TGTGCCAGCAGCCCGACAGCCTCGTCCTACGAGCAGTACGTC.

The CDR3 here is CASSGLGLTADTQYF. CDR3 DNA: TGTGCCAGTTCCGGACTAGGATTAACAGCAGATACGCAGTATTTT. This chain links TRBV19 with TRBJ2-3; the match to TRBD2 covers 7 bases. Trimming removed 8 bases from V and 4 bases from J; junction bases left unmatched: 12. The CDR3 spans 15 residues. CDR1 and CDR2 (germline): LNHDA, SQIVND (reference sequence).

V gene TRBV25-1 combines with J gene TRBJ2-3; no firm D call. V lost 3 bases and J 0 bases, leaving 10 bases between the germline ends. Germline V gene sequence: CDR1 MGHDK, CDR2 SYGVNS. The CDR3 has 15 amino acids. The CDR3 spells CASSDRFSSTDTQYF. The CDR3 DNA sequence: TGTGCCAGCAGTGACAGGTTTTCTAGCACAGATACGCAGTATTTT. The whole variable domain, filled in from reference TRBV25-1 and TRBJ2-3, reads EADIYQTPRYLVIGTGKKITLECSQTMGHDKMYWYQQDPGMELHLIHYSYGVNSTEKGDLSSESTVSRIRTEHFPLTLESARPSHTSQYLCASSDRFSSTDTQYFGPGTRLTVL.